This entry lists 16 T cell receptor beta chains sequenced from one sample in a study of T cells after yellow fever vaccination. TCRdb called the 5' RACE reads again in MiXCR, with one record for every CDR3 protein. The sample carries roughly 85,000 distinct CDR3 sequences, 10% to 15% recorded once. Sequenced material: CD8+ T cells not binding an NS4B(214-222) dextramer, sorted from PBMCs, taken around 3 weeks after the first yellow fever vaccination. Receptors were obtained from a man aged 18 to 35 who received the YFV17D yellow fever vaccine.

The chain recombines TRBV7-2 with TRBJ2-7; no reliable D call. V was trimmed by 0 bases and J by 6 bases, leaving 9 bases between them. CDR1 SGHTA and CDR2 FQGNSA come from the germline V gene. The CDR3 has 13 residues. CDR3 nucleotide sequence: TGTGCCAGCAGCTTAGCGACGTTTGGCGAGCAGTACTTC. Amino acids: CASSLATFGEQYF.

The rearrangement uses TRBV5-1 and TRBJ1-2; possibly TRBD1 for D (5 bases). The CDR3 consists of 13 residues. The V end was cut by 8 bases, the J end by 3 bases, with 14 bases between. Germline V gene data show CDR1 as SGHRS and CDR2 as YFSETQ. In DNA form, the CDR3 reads TGCGCCAGTAAGTTGACAGACTACTATGGCTACACCTTC. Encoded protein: CASKLTDYYGYTF.

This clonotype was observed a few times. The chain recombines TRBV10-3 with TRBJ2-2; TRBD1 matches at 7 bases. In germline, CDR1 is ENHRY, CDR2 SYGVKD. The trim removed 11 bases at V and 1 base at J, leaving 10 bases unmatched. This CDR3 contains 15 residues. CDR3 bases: TGTGCCGTCGGCCCCGGACAGGTGAACACCGGGGAGCTGTTTTTT. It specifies CAVGPGQVNTGELFF.

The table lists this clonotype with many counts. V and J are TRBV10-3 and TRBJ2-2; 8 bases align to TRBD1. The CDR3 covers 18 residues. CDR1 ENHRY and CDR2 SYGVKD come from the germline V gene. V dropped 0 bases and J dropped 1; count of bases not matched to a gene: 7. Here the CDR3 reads CAISESGRGLLNTGELFF. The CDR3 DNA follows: TGTGCCATCAGTGAGTCGGGCAGGGGGCTATTGAACACCGGGGAGCTGTTTTTT.

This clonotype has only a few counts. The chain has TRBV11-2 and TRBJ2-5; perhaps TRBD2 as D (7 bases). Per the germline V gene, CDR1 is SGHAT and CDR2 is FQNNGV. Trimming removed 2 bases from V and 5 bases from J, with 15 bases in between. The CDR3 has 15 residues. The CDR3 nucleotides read TGTGCCAGCAGCTTAAACGCGGGGGCAAGGGAGACCCAGTACTTC. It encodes CASSLNAGARETQYF.

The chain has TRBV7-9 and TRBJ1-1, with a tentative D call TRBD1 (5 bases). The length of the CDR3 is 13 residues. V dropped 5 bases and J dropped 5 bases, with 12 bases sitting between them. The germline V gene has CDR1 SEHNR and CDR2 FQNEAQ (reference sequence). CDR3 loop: CASSVRGETEAFF. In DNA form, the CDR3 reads TGTGCCAGCAGCGTAAGGGGAGAAACTGAAGCTTTCTTT.

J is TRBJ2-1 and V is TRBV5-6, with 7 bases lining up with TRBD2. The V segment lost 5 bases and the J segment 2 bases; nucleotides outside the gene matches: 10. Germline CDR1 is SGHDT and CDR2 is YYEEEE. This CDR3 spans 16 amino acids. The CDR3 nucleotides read TGTGCCAGCAGTTCAACCAGGACTAGAACCTACAATGAGCAGTTCTTC. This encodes CASSSTRTRTYNEQFF.

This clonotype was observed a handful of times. As DNA, the CDR3 is TGCGCCAGCAGCCATAAGGTAGCTCCCAATGAGCAGTTCTTC. This sequence encodes CASSHKVAPNEQFF. The J gene is TRBJ2-1, the V gene TRBV4-1; D not certain. This CDR3 region has 14 residues. V dropped 3 bases and J dropped 6 bases, with 12 bases sitting between them. Germline CDR1 and CDR2: MGHRA and YSYEKL.

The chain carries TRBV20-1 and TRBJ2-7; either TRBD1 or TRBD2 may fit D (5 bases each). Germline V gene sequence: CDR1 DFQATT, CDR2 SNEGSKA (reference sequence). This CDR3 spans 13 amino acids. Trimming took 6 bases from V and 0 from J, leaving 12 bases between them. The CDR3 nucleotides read TGCAGTGCAACCGGGACGGCCTCCTACGAGCAGTACTTC. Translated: CSATGTASYEQYF.

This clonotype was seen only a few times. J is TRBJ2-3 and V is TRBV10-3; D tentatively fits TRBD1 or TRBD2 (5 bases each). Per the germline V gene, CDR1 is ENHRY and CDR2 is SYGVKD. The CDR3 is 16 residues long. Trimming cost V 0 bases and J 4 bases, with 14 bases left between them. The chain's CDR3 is CAISESGELGADTQYF. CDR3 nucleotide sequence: TGTGCCATCAGTGAGTCGGGGGAGTTGGGCGCAGATACGCAGTATTTT.

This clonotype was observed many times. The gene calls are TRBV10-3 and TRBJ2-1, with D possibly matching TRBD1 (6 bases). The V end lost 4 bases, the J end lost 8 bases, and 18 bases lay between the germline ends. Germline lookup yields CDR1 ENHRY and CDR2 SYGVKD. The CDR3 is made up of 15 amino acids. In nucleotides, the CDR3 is TGTGCCATCAGTGGGTACCAGGGGCGCTTGGATGAGCAGTTCTTC. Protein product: CAISGYQGRLDEQFF.

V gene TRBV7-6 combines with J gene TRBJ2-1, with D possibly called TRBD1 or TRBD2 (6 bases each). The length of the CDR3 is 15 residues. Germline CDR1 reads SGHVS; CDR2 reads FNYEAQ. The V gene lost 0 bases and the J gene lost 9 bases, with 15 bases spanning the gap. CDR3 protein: CASSLAGGPQFEQFF. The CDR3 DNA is TGTGCCAGCAGCTTAGCGGGGGGCCCCCAATTTGAGCAGTTCTTC.

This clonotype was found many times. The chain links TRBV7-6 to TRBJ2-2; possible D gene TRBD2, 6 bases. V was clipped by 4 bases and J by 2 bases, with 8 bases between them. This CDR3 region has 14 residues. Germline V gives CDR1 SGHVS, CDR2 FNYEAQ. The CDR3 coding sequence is TGTGCCAGCAGCTCGGGGACTAACACCGGGGAGCTGTTTTTT. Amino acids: CASSSGTNTGELFF.

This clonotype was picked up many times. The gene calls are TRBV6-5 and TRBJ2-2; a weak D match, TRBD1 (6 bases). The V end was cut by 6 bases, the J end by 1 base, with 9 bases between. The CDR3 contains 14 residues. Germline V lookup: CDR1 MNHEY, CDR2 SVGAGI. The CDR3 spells CASSQTGNTGELFF. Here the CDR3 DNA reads TGTGCCAGCAGCCAGACAGGGAACACCGGGGAGCTGTTTTTT.

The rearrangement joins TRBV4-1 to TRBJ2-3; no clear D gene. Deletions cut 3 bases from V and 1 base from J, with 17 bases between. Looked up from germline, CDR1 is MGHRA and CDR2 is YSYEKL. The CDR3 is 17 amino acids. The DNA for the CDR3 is TGCGCCAGCAGCCACCCTCCCACAGCCTCGGGCACAGATACGCAGTATTTT. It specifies CASSHPPTASGTDTQYF.

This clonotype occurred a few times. DNA of the CDR3: TGTGCCAGCAGTTATAAGGGGTCTGTGGCCAAAAACATTCAGTACTTC. This translates into CASSYKGSVAKNIQYF. This chain joins TRBV7-9 and TRBJ2-4, with D possibly TRBD1 on 5 matching bases. The germline CDR1 and CDR2 sequences are SEHNR and FQNEAQ (reference sequence). CDR3 length: 16 amino acids. V dropped 6 bases and J dropped 1 base, with 16 bases sitting between them.